These 3 T cell receptor beta chains share one sample of origin, sequenced in a study of T-cell memory formation after mild COVID-19. TCRdb itself ran the 5' RACE reads through MiXCR, one entry per CDR3 protein. The sample has under 300,000 distinct CDR3 sequences, 8% to 9.5% seen once. The sample was PBMCs or a T cell subset sorted from them (not recorded which). The source of these receptors is a man in his late teens or twenties who had mild COVID-19 (a few samples of this study predate the infection). Cell type and time point are not known.

This chain uses TRBV10-3 with TRBJ2-5; D is ambiguous. Trimming left V 5 bases short and J 5 bases short, with 9 bases between. Per the germline V gene, CDR1 is ENHRY and CDR2 is SYGVKD. There are 12 residues in the CDR3. CDR3 sequence: CAISNRAETQYF. Here the CDR3 DNA reads TGTGCCATCAGTAACAGAGCGGAGACCCAGTACTTC.

This clonotype was seen once. The chain employs TRBV5-1 and TRBJ2-1; the match to TRBD1 covers 9 bases. In germline, CDR1 is SGHRS, CDR2 YFSETQ. V was clipped by 4 bases and J by 8 bases; unmatched bases: 10. This CDR3 spans 15 amino acids. CDR3 loop: CASSIRGQGKDEQFF. CDR3 coding DNA: TGCGCCAGCAGCATCAGAGGACAGGGGAAGGATGAGCAGTTCTTC.

This chain uses TRBV5-1 with TRBJ2-3; 8 bases fit TRBD1. J was trimmed by 1 base and V by 4 bases; bases with no gene match: 5. This CDR3 is 15 amino acids long. The germline gives CDR1 SGHRS, CDR2 YFSETQ. The CDR3 sequence: CASSIPTGGTDTQYF. Written as DNA, the CDR3 is TGCGCCAGCAGCATCCCGACAGGGGGCACAGATACGCAGTATTTT.